What follows are 8 T cell receptor beta chains derived from one specimen sequenced in a study of lymphopenia after photon versus proton radiotherapy. Only in-frame clones appear in the TCRdb table, and some are missing; sequencing was by immunoSEQ multiplex PCR. The data show 65,000 to 90,000 clones, with around 90% seen just once and roughly 2.3% held by the top ten. The sequences come from peripheral blood, collected from a patient treated with photon-based radiotherapy. The receptors derive from a woman in her forties with cholangiocarcinoma.

V is TRBV15 and J is TRBJ2-1, with TRBD2 identical over 10 bases. The CDR3 sequence is 17 residues long. CDR1 and CDR2 from the germline V gene are LNHNV and YYDKDF (reference sequence). Germline trimming cut 0 bases from V and 8 bases from J; bases unmatched to any gene: 10. DNA of the CDR3: TGTGCCACCAGCAGAGAGTCGGAAAGCGGGAGGGGCGATGAGCAGTTCTTC. Its translation: CATSRESESGRGDEQFF.

The rearrangement joins TRBV6-4 to TRBJ2-2; 7 positions match TRBD2. J lost 5 bases, V lost 2 bases, and 2 bases had no gene match. The CDR3 is made up of 14 amino acids. Germline CDR1 and CDR2: MRHNA and SNTAGT. CDR3 amino acids: CASSDRGGTGELFF. The CDR3 nucleotides read TGTGCCAGCAGTGACAGGGGAGGGACCGGGGAGCTGTTTTTT.

The genes are TRBV9 and TRBJ1-4, with D uncertain. Germline CDR1 SGDLS, CDR2 YYNGEE. Trimming took off 4 bases at V and 7 bases at J, with 17 bases between the two ends. The CDR3 covers 15 residues. In DNA, the CDR3 is TGTGCCAGCAGCCCCCGGGCCCTCCGGGGTGAAAAACTGTTTTTT. Protein product: CASSPRALRGEKLFF.

The CDR3 sequence is CASSEGTGSSYEQYF. The CDR3 nucleotides read TGTGCCAGCAGTGAAGGGACAGGGAGCTCCTACGAGCAGTACTTC. This chain connects TRBV6-1 to TRBJ2-7; TRBD1 matches 8 bases. The CDR3 spans 15 residues. Germline V CDR1 and CDR2: MNHNS, SASEGT. Trimming cost V 1 base and J 0 bases; bases outside gene matches: 2.

J is TRBJ2-2 and V is TRBV5-1, with 7 positions matching TRBD1. V shed 0 bases and J 8 bases; nucleotides not matched to a gene: 4. The CDR3 loop spans 14 amino acids. CDR1 is SGHRS and CDR2 is YFSETQ in the germline V gene. The CDR3 loop is CASSLEGAQGELFF. The CDR3, as DNA: TGCGCCAGCAGCTTGGAGGGGGCCCAAGGGGAGCTGTTTTTT.

The chain is built from TRBV28 and TRBJ1-2; 11 bases map to TRBD1. The ends lost 1 base at V and 8 bases at J; junction bases unmatched: 9. The CDR3 sequence is 16 residues long. Per the germline V gene, CDR1 is MDHEN and CDR2 is SYDVKM. DNA for the CDR3: TGTGCCAGCAGTTTATCAGTCGGGACAGGGGGAATAGGCTACACCTTC. Its protein product is CASSLSVGTGGIGYTF.

The chain recombines TRBV30 with TRBJ2-7; D is perhaps TRBD1 (6 bases). Germline V gene sequence: CDR1 GTSNPN, CDR2 SVGIG (reference sequence). V lost 8 bases, J lost 1 base, and 15 bases lay in between. CDR3 length: 13 residues. CDR3 protein: CAHQQGRSYEQYF. Written as DNA, the CDR3 is TGTGCCCACCAACAGGGCCGTTCCTACGAGCAGTACTTC.

The rearrangement joins TRBV21-1 to TRBJ1-4. TRBV21-1 constitutes a pseudogene. There are 14 residues in the CDR3. The CDR3 DNA sequence: TGTGCCAGCAGCAAGGGGAAGGCCCATGAAAAACTGTTTTTT. It translates to CASSKGKAHEKLFF.